A selection of T cell receptor beta chains follows, all from one sample in a study of blood T cell repertoires in COVID-19. Produced via immunoSEQ multiplex PCR; TCRdb's table is partial and in-frame only. This sample yields 400,000 to 450,000 clones, of which more than 80% are seen a single time; over 1.3% belongs to the top ten. The specimen was peripheral blood. These receptors came from a woman under 40 with active or convalescent COVID-19. Both conserved end residues are part of each CDR3. The order of the fields is V gene, J gene, CDR3 protein.

>TRBV18|TRBJ1-2
CASSPGQGEFYGYTF
>TRBV30|TRBJ2-7
CAWSVGSGTGTVYEQYF
>TRBV10-3|TRBJ2-2
CAISPVDTGELFF
>TRBV4-1|TRBJ1-4
CASSIQGSTNEKLFF
>TRBV5-4|TRBJ2-3
CASSFTSGTDTQYF
>TRBV6-5|TRBJ1-2
CASSYSGTEALYGYTF
>TRBV19|TRBJ2-5
CASSQIGQGGTETQYF
>TRBV19|TRBJ2-5
CASSSSSGGKETQYF
>TRBV29-1|TRBJ2-3
CSVEVPGQGQYF
>TRBV6-4|TRBJ2-1
CASSGGLLLSSYNEQFF